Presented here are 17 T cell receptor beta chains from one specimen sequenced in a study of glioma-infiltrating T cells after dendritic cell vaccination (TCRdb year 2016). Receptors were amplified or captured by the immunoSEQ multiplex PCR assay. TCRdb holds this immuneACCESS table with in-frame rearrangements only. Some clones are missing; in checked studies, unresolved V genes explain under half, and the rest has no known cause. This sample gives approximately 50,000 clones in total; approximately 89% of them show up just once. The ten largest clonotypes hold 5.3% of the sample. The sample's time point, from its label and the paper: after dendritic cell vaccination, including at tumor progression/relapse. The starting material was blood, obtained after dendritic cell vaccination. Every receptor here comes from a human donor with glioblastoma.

The chain's CDR3 is CASSEQYNEQFF. The DNA for the CDR3 is TGTGCCAGCAGTGAACAGTACAATGAGCAGTTCTTC. The chain recombines TRBV2 with TRBJ2-1; D is uncertain. The CDR3 loop spans 12 amino acids. The germline gives CDR1 SNHLY, CDR2 FYNNEI. V was clipped by 2 bases and J by 4 bases, with 3 bases between them.

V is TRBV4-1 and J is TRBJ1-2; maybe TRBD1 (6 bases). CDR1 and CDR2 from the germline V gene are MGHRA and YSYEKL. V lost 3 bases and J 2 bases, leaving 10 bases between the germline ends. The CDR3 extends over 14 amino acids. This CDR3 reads CASSHAGANYGYTF. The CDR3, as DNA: TGCGCCAGCAGCCACGCGGGGGCGAACTATGGCTACACCTTC.

DNA for the CDR3: TGTGCCAGTAGTATTTCCAGGGGAGACTACGAGCAGTACTTC. It is translated as CASSISRGDYEQYF. The rearrangement joins TRBV19 to TRBJ2-5, with a tentative D call TRBD1 (6 bases). The J call is in doubt because the DNA end fits TRBJ2-7 better. The V gene's germline CDR1 is LNHDA and CDR2 SQIVND (reference sequence). The CDR3 is 14 residues long.

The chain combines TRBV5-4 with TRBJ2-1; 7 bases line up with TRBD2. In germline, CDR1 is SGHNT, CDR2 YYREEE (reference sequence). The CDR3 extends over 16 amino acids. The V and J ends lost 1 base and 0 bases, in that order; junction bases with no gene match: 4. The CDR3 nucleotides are TGTGCCAGCAGCTTGTGGGGGGGAGGCTCCTACAATGAGCAGTTCTTC. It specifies CASSLWGGGSYNEQFF.

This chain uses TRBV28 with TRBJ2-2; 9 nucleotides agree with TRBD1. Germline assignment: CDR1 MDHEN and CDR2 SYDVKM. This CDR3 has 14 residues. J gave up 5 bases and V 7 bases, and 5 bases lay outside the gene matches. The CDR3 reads CASKQGAGTGELFF. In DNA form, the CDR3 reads TGTGCCAGCAAACAGGGGGCGGGTACCGGGGAGCTGTTTTTT.

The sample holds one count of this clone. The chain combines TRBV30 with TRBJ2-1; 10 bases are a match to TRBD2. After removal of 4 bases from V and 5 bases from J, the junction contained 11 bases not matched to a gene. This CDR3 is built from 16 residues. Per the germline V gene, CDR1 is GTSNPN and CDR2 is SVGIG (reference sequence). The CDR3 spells CAWTRRVAGGNNEQFF. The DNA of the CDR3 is TGTGCCTGGACTCGACGCGTAGCGGGAGGTAACAATGAGCAGTTCTTC.

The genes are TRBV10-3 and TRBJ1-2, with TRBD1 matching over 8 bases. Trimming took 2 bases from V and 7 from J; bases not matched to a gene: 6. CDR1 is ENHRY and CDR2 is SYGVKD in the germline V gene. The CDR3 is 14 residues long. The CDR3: CAISEARGQSGYTF. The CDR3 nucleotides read TGTGCCATCAGTGAGGCCAGGGGGCAGTCTGGCTACACCTTC.

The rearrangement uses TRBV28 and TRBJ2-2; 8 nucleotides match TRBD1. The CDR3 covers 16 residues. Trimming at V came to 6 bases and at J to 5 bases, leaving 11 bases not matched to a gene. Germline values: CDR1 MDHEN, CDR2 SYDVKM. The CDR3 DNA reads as TGTGCCAGCAGCTCACCTTGGGACAGGCGTACCGGGGAGCTGTTTTTT. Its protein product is CASSSPWDRRTGELFF. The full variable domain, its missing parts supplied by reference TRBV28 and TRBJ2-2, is DVKVTQSSRYLVKRTGEKVFLECVQDMDHENMFWYRQDPGLGLRLIYFSYDVKMKEKGDIPEGYSVSREKKERFSLILESASTNQTSMYLCASSSPWDRRTGELFFGEGSRLTVL.

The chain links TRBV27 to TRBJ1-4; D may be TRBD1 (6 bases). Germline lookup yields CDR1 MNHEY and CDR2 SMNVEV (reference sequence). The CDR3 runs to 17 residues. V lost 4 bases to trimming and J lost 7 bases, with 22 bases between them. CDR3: CASSSNRVSGLSEKLFF. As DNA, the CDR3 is TGTGCCAGCAGTTCAAACAGGGTTTCAGGTCTTAGTGAAAAACTGTTTTTT.

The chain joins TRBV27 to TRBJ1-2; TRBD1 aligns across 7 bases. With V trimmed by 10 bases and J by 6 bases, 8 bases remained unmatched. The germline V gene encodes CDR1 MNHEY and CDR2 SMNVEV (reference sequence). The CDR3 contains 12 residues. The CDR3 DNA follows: TGTGCCACTCTGACAGGGCTTAATGGCTACACCTTC. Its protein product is CATLTGLNGYTF.

For the CDR3, the DNA is TGTGCCAGCAGTGAAGGGGGGGGCCGGTACTACGAGCAGTACTTC. It yields the protein CASSEGGGRYYEQYF. This chain links TRBV6-1 with TRBJ2-7, with D tentatively TRBD2 (7 bases). The CDR3 sequence is 15 residues long. The V gene lost 1 base and the J gene lost 3 bases, with 13 bases spanning the gap. Germline CDR1 reads MNHNS; CDR2 reads SASEGT.

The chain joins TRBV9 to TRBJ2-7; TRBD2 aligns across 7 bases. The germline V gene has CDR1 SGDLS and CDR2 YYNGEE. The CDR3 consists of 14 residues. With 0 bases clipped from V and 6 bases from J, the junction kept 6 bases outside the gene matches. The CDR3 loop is CASSVATGGGEQYF. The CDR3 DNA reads TGTGCCAGCAGCGTAGCTACGGGAGGAGGCGAGCAGTACTTC.

CDR3 coding DNA: TGCGCCAGCAGCCAAGATAGGCCTAGCGGTTACTCCTACAATGAGCAGTTCTTC. Encoded protein: CASSQDRPSGYSYNEQFF. V and J are TRBV4-1 and TRBJ2-1, with 7 bases fitting TRBD2. V trimming: 0 bases; J trimming: 0 bases; junction bases outside the gene matches: 8. Germline CDR1 MGHRA, CDR2 YSYEKL. CDR3 length equals 18 residues.

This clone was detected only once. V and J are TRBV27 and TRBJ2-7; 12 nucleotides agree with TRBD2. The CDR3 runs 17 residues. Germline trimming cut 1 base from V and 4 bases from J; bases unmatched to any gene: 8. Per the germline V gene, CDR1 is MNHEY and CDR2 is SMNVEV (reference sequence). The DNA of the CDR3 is TGTGCCAGCAGTTTATGGGCTAGCGGGAGGGGGAAGTACGAGCAGTACTTC. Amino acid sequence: CASSLWASGRGKYEQYF.

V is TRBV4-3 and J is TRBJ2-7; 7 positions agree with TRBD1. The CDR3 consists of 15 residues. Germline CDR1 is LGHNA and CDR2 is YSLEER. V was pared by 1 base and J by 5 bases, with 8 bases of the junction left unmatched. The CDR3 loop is CASSQVSTGQNEQYF. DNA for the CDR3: TGCGCCAGCAGCCAAGTATCCACGGGACAGAACGAGCAGTACTTC.

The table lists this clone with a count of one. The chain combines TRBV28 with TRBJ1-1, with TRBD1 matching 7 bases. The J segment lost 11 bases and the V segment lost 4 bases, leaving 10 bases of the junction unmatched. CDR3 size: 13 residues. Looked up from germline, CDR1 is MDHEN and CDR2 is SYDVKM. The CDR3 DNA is TGTGCCAGCAGTTCGACAGGGAACGTAAATGCTTTCTTT. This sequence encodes CASSSTGNVNAFF.

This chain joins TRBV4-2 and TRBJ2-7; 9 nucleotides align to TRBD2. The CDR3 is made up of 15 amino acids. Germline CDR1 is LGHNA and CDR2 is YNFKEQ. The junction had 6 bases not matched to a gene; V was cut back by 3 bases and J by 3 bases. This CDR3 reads CASSQTSGTFYEQYF. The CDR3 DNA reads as TGTGCCAGCAGCCAGACTAGCGGAACTTTCTACGAGCAGTACTTC.